The 21 T cell receptor beta chains in this list originate from one sample, sequenced in a study of T cells after somatic rescue of genetic block (dated by TCRdb to the early 2020s). Library preparation was by the immunoSEQ multiplex PCR assay. TCRdb retrieved this table from immuneACCESS and kept in-frame rearrangements only. Not all clones are present; in checked studies, unresolved V genes account for under half, and no reason is known for the remainder. In all, the sample holds 9,500 to 15,000 clones, and 71% of those were seen once. The top ten clonotypes cover approximately 12% of the sample. Sequenced sample: peripheral blood mononuclear cells (PBMCs). The source is a boy younger than 18.

Here the CDR3 DNA reads TGTGCCAGCAGTTACGGGACAGGACCCTACGAGCAGTACTTC. Translation gives CASSYGTGPYEQYF. The rearrangement links TRBV6-5 to TRBJ2-7; 8 nucleotides align to TRBD1. The CDR3 is made up of 14 amino acids. J was trimmed by 2 bases and V by 2 bases; bases with no gene match: 2. Per germline, CDR1 MNHEY and CDR2 SVGAGI.

The chain carries TRBV18 and TRBJ2-3; 8 bases are a match to TRBD2. CDR1 is KGHSH and CDR2 is LQKENI in the germline V gene. The V segment lost 1 base and the J segment 0 bases; nucleotides outside the gene matches: 3. The CDR3 runs to 16 residues. CDR3 region: CASSPRLAFSTDTQYF. For the CDR3, the DNA is TGTGCCAGCTCACCACGACTAGCGTTTAGCACAGATACGCAGTATTTT.

The V gene is TRBV13, the J gene TRBJ2-1; unclear D gene. V was pared by 5 bases and J by 3 bases, with 11 bases between. CDR1 PRHDT and CDR2 FYEKMQ come from the germline V gene (reference sequence). The CDR3 loop spans 14 amino acids. CDR3 DNA: TGTGCCAGCAGCACCCCGGGCCTCTACAATGAGCAGTTCTTC. Translation gives CASSTPGLYNEQFF.

This chain links TRBV11-2 with TRBJ2-7; D is possibly TRBD1 (6 bases). CDR3 length: 16 amino acids. V was clipped by 3 bases and J by 2 bases, with 17 bases between them. Germline V gives CDR1 SGHAT, CDR2 FQNNGV. CDR3 nucleotide sequence: TGTGCCAGCAGCTTCGACAGGTCCCAATCAGCCTACGAGCAGTACTTC. Amino acids: CASSFDRSQSAYEQYF.

The chain uses TRBV21-1 and TRBJ1-4; TRBD1 was called by the table and not checked on the DNA. TRBV21-1 is a known pseudogene. This CDR3 spans 19 amino acids. DNA for the CDR3: TGTGCCAGCAGCCAAGATTTGCTCGGGACAGGGGCGGATAATGAAAAACTGTTTTTT. Translating gives CASSQDLLGTGADNEKLFF.

The chain is built from TRBV11-2 and TRBJ2-1, with 7 bases identical to TRBD1. Germline-derived CDR1 and CDR2 are SGHAT and FQNNGV. The CDR3 is made up of 16 amino acids. V trimming: 4 bases; J trimming: 0 bases; junction bases outside the gene matches: 6. CDR3 sequence reads: CASSSGQTSSYNEQFF. For the CDR3, the DNA is TGTGCCAGCAGCTCGGGACAGACCAGCTCCTACAATGAGCAGTTCTTC.

The table lists this clone with a count of one. This chain connects TRBV7-3 to TRBJ2-2, with D hard to call. V was shortened by 0 bases and J by 7 bases, with 0 bases between the two germline ends. The CDR3 extends over 11 amino acids. Germline V CDR1 and CDR2: SGHTA, FQGTGA. CDR3 DNA sequence: TGTGCCAGCAGCTTAACCGGGGAGCTGTTTTTT. Encoded protein: CASSLTGELFF.

This chain connects TRBV25-1 to TRBJ1-1; 8 nucleotides match TRBD1. The germline gives CDR1 MGHDK, CDR2 SYGVNS. This CDR3 spans 14 amino acids. V was pared by 1 base and J by 11 bases, with 9 bases of the junction left unmatched. CDR3 sequence (DNA): TGTGCCAGCAGTGAATTCATCGGACAGGGCAAGGCTTTCTTT. Its translation: CASSEFIGQGKAFF.

The V gene is TRBV10-3, the J gene TRBJ2-5; D may be TRBD1 (5 bases). The assigned J gene may be wrong: the sequence end matches TRBJ2-7 better. The CDR3 runs to 14 residues. Germline CDR1 ENHRY, CDR2 SYGVKD. CDR3 loop: CAISTGRSSYEQYF. The CDR3 DNA reads as TGTGCCATCAGTACAGGTAGGAGTTCCTACGAGCAGTACTTC.

The rearrangement uses TRBV19 and TRBJ2-7; TRBD1 is a possible D gene (6 bases). V gave up 3 bases and J gave up 4 bases, with 7 bases separating them. The CDR3 has 12 residues. Germline loops: CDR1 LNHDA, CDR2 SQIVND (reference sequence). DNA of the CDR3: TGTGCCAGTAGTATTCAGGGGTACGAGCAGTACTTC. Translated, it gives CASSIQGYEQYF.

This rearrangement joins TRBV15 to TRBJ2-3; 12 nucleotides agree with TRBD2. V was pared by 2 bases and J by 2 bases, with 5 bases of the junction left unmatched. This CDR3 is 17 amino acids long. Germline V CDR1 and CDR2: LNHNV, YYDKDF (reference sequence). The CDR3 DNA reads as TGTGCCACCAGCAGACCCAGGACTAGCGGGAACACAGATACGCAGTATTTT. Its protein is CATSRPRTSGNTDTQYF.

This clone has more than one count but fewer than ten. The gene calls are TRBV6-6 and TRBJ2-1; tentatively, D is TRBD2 (5 bases). In germline, CDR1 is MNHNY, CDR2 SVGAGI (reference sequence). V lost 2 bases and J lost 5, with 16 bases in between. This CDR3 has 16 amino acids. The CDR3 loop reads CASSYLGERANNEQFF. CDR3 DNA sequence: TGTGCCAGCAGTTACCTTGGGGAGCGAGCTAACAATGAGCAGTTCTTC.

The chain links TRBV19 to TRBJ2-5; D not resolved. The DNA end lines up better with TRBJ2-7; the J call may be wrong. There are 14 residues in the CDR3. CDR1 is LNHDA, CDR2 SQIVND, per germline (reference sequence). The CDR3 region has the DNA TGTGCCAGTAGTACCGGCCGACCCTCCTACGAGCAGTACTTC. Protein product: CASSTGRPSYEQYF.

This clone was recorded only once. The chain uses TRBV30 and TRBJ1-5, with TRBD1 matching 7 bases. From germline, CDR1 is GTSNPN and CDR2 SVGIG (reference sequence). The CDR3 runs 14 residues. With 2 bases clipped from V and 3 bases from J, the junction kept 4 bases outside the gene matches. The CDR3 here is CAWSSDRANQPQHF. DNA for the CDR3: TGTGCCTGGAGTTCCGACAGGGCCAATCAGCCCCAGCATTTT.

This clone was seen more than once but under ten times. The rearrangement joins TRBV7-3 to TRBJ2-1, with D maybe TRBD1 (5 bases). Germline assignment: CDR1 SGHTA and CDR2 FQGTGA. CDR3 size: 14 residues. The V and J ends lost 2 bases and 9 bases respectively, with 14 bases between them. Here the CDR3 reads CASSLDQSTGEQFF. CDR3 DNA: TGTGCCAGCAGCTTAGACCAGTCTACAGGTGAGCAGTTCTTC.

The CDR3 reads CASSIYLMNTEAFF. CDR3 DNA: TGTGCCAGTAGTATATATCTCATGAACACTGAAGCTTTCTTT. The V call is TRBV19, the J call TRBJ1-1; D uncertain. CDR1 and CDR2 (germline): LNHDA, SQIVND (reference sequence). Trimming pared 2 bases from V and 0 bases from J, leaving 7 bases between. The CDR3 loop spans 14 amino acids.

The chain recombines TRBV10-3 with TRBJ2-5; TRBD1 agrees at 8 bases. The trim removed 6 bases at V and 5 bases at J, leaving 11 bases unmatched. The CDR3 has 15 amino acids. Germline CDR1 ENHRY, CDR2 SYGVKD. The CDR3 DNA follows: TGTGCCATCAGCTTTGCACCAGGGGGCCCCGAGACCCAGTACTTC. It yields the protein CAISFAPGGPETQYF.

The chain has TRBV2 and TRBJ2-3; D is unresolved. The CDR3 has 12 amino acids. Trimming shortened V by 4 bases and J by 2 bases, and 4 bases separated the two germline ends. Germline-derived CDR1 and CDR2 are SNHLY and FYNNEI. The CDR3 here is CASSVLTDTQYF. The DNA of the CDR3 is TGTGCCAGCAGTGTACTCACAGATACGCAGTATTTT. Together with reference TRBV2 and TRBJ2-3, the CDR3 gives the full variable domain: EPEVTQTPSHQVTQMGQEVILRCVPISNHLYFYWYRQILGQKVEFLVSFYNNEISEKSEIFDDQFSVERPDGSNFTLKIRSTKLEDSAMYFCASSVLTDTQYFGPGTRLTVL.

The rearrangement uses TRBV18 and TRBJ1-3; the D gene is possibly TRBD1 (5 bases). Trimming took off 6 bases at V and 0 bases at J, with 15 bases between the two ends. The CDR3 loop spans 16 amino acids. Germline V lookup: CDR1 KGHSH, CDR2 LQKENI. CDR3 in amino acids: CASSTGGTGSGNTIYF. CDR3 bases: TGTGCCAGCTCGACCGGGGGGACTGGCTCTGGAAACACCATATATTTT.

This chain uses TRBV7-3 with TRBJ2-3, with TRBD2 matching 8 bases. The V gene's germline CDR1 is SGHTA and CDR2 FQGTGA. This CDR3 region has 16 residues. The V segment lost 1 base and the J segment 3 bases; nucleotides outside the gene matches: 6. Written as DNA, the CDR3 is TGTGCCAGCAGCTTAATGAGCGGGAGAGGGACAGATACGCAGTATTTT. It translates to CASSLMSGRGTDTQYF.

This rearrangement joins TRBV18 to TRBJ1-4, with 8 bases lining up with TRBD1. The CDR3 has 14 residues. V lost 6 bases to trimming and J lost 3 bases; unmatched junction nucleotides: 3. Germline CDR1 reads KGHSH; CDR2 reads LQKENI. CDR3: CASSEDRANEKLFF. The DNA for the CDR3 is TGTGCCAGCTCGGAGGACAGGGCTAATGAAAAACTGTTTTTT.